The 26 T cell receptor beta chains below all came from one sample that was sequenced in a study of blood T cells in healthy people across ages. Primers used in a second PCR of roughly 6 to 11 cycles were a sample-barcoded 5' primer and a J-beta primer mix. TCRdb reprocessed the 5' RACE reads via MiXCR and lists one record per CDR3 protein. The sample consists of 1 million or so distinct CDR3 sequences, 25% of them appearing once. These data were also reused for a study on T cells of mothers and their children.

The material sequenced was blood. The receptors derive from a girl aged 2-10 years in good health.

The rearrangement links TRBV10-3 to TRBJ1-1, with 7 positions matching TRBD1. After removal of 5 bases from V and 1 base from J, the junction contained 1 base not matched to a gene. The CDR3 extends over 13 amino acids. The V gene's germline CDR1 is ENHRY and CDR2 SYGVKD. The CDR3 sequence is CAISTGENTEAFF. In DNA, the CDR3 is TGTGCCATCAGTACAGGGGAGAACACTGAAGCTTTCTTT.

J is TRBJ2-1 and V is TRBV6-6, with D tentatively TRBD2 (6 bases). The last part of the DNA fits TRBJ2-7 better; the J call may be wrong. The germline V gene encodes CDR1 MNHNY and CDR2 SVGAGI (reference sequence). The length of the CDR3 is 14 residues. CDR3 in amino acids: CASSYSASAHEQYF. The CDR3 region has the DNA TGTGCCAGCAGTTACTCCGCTAGCGCCCACGAGCAGTACTTC.

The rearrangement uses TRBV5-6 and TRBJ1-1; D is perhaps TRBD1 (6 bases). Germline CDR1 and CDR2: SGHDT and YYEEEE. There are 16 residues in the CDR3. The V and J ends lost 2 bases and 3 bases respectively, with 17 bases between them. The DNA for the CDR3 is TGTGCCAGCAGCTTTGGGGCAGGGGAAACTCACACTGAAGCTTTCTTT. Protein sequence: CASSFGAGETHTEAFF.

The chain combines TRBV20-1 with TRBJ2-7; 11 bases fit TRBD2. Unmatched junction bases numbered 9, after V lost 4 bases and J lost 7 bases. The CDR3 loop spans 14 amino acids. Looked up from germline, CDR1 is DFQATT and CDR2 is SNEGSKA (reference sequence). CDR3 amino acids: CSATTLAGVEEQYF. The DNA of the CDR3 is TGCAGTGCTACCACACTAGCGGGAGTGGAAGAGCAGTACTTC.

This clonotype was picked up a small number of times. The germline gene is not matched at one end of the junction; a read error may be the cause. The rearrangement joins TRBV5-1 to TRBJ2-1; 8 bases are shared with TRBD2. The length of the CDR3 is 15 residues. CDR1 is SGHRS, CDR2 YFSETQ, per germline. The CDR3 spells CASSPLAGSQPEQFF. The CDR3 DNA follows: TGCGCCAGCAGCCCATTAGCGGGATCGCAACCTGAGCAATTCTTC. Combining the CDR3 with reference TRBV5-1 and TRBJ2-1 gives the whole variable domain KAGVTQTPRYLIKTRGQQVTLSCSPISGHRSVSWYQQTPGQGLQFLFEYFSETQRNKGNFPGRFSGRQFSNSRSEMNVSTLELGDSALYLCASSPLAGSQPEQFFGPGTRLTVL.

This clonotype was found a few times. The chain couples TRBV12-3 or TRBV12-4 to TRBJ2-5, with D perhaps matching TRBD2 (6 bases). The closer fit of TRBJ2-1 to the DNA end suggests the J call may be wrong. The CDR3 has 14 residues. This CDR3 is CASSGTGGRNEQFF. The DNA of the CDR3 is TGTGCCAGCAGTGGGACCGGAGGGAGGAATGAGCAGTTCTTC.

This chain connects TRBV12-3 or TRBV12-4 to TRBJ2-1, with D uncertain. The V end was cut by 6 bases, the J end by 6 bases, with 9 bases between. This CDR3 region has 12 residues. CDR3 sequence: CASRPQVNEQFF. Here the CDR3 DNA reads TGTGCCAGCAGGCCCCAGGTCAATGAGCAGTTCTTC.

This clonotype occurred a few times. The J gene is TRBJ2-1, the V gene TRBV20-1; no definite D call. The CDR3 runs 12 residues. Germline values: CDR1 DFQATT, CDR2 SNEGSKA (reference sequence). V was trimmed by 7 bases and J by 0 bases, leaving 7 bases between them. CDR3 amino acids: CSGLGSYNEQFF. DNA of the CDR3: TGCAGTGGATTAGGCTCCTACAATGAGCAGTTCTTC.

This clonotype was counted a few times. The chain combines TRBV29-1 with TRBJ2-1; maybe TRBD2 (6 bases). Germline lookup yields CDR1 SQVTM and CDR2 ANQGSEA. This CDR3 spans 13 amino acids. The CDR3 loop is CTSQETSYNEQFF. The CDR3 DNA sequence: TGCACTTCCCAGGAGACTAGCTACAATGAGCAGTTCTTC.

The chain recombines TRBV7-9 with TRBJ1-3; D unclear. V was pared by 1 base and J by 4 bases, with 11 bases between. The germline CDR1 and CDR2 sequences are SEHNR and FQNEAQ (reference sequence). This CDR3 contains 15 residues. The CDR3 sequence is CASSLVSPVGNTIYF. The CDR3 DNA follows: TGTGCCAGCAGCTTAGTGTCGCCGGTGGGAAACACCATATATTTT.

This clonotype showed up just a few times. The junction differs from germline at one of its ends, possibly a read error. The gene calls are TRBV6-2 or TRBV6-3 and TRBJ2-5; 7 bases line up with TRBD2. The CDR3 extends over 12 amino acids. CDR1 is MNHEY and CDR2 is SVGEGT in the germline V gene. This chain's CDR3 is CASSYSGLVKFF. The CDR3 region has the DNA TGTGCCAGCAGTTACTCTGGACTAGTGAAGTTCTTC.

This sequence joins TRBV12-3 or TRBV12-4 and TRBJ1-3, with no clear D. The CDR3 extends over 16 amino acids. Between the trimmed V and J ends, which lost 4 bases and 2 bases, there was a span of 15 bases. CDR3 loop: CASSSRGLSTGNTIYF. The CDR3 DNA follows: TGTGCCAGCAGTTCTCGGGGTCTCAGTACTGGAAACACCATATATTTT.

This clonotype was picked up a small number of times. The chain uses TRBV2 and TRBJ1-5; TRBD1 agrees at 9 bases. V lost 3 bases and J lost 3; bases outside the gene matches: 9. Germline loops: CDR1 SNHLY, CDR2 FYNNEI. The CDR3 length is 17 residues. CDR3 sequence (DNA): TGTGCCAGCAGTGAGGAACAGGGGGCATTGAACAATCAGCCCCAGCATTTT. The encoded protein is CASSEEQGALNNQPQHF. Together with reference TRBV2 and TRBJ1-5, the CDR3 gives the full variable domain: EPEVTQTPSHQVTQMGQEVILRCVPISNHLYFYWYRQILGQKVEFLVSFYNNEISEKSEIFDDQFSVERPDGSNFTLKIRSTKLEDSAMYFCASSEEQGALNNQPQHFGDGTRLSIL.

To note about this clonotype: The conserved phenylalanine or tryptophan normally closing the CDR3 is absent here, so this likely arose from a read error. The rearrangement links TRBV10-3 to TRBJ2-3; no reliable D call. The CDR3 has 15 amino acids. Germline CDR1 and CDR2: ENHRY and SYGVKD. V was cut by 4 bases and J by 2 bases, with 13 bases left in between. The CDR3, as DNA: TGTGCCATCAGTGTTTCCGAGGATTCCACAGATACGCAGTATTCT. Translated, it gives CAISVSEDSTDTQYS.

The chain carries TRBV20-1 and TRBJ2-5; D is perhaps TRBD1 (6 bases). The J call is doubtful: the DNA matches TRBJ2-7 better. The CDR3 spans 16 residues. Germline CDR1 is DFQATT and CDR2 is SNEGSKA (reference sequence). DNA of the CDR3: TGCAGTGCTAGAGATTTGCAGGGGCCAAGCTCCTACGAGCAGTACTTC. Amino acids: CSARDLQGPSSYEQYF.

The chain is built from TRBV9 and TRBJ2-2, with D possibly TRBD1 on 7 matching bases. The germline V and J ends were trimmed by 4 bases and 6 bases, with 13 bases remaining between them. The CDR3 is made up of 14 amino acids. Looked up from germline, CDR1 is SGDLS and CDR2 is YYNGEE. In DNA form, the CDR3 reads TGTGCCAGCAGCCGTAGCAGGGGGGCCGGGGAGCTGTTTTTT. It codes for CASSRSRGAGELFF.

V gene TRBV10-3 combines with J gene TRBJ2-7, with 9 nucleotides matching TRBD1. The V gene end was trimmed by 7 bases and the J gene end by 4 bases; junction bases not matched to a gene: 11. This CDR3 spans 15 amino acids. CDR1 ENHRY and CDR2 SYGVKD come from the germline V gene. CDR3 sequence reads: CAIKMRQGVDYEQYF. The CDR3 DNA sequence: TGTGCCATCAAAATGAGACAGGGGGTGGATTACGAGCAGTACTTC.

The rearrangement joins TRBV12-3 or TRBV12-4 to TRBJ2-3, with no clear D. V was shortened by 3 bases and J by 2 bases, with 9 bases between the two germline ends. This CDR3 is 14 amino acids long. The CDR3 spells CASSLSTVTDTQYF. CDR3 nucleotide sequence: TGTGCCAGCAGTTTGAGCACTGTCACAGATACGCAGTATTTT.

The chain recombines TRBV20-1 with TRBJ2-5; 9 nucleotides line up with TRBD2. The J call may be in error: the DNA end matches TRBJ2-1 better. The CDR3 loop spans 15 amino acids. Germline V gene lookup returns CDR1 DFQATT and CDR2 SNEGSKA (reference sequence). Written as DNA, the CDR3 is TGCAGTGCTAGTATCAGGCGGGAGGGCCGCCATGAGCAGTTCTTC. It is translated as CSASIRREGRHEQFF.

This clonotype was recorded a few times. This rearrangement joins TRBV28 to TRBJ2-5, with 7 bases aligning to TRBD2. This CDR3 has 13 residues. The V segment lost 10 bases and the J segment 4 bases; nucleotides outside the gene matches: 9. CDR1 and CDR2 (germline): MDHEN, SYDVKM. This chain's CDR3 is CATFRGRGETQYF. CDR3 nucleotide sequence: TGTGCCACGTTTCGTGGGAGGGGAGAGACCCAGTACTTC.

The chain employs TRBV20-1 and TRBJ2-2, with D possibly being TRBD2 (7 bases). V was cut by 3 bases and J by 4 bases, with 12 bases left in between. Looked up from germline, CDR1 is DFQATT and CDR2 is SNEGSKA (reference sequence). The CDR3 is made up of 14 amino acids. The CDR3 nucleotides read TGCAGTGCTAGGAGGGGGGGAACCACCGGGGAGCTGTTTTTT. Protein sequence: CSARRGGTTGELFF.

CDR3 amino acids: CASSLLFTGGREKLFF. The DNA of the CDR3 is TGTGCCAGCAGCTTACTTTTCACGGGGGGCCGTGAAAAACTGTTTTTT. This chain uses TRBV7-2 with TRBJ1-4; D might be TRBD1 (6 bases). The CDR3 has 16 residues. Trimming removed 2 bases at V and 7 bases at J, with 17 bases between. Germline V gene sequence: CDR1 SGHTA, CDR2 FQGNSA. Based on the CDR3 plus reference TRBV7-2 and TRBJ1-4, the full variable domain is GAGVSQSPSNKVTEKGKDVELRCDPISGHTALYWYRQSLGQGLEFLIYFQGNSAPDKSGLPSDRFSAERTGGSVSTLTIQRTQQEDSAVYLCASSLLFTGGREKLFFGSGTQLSVL.

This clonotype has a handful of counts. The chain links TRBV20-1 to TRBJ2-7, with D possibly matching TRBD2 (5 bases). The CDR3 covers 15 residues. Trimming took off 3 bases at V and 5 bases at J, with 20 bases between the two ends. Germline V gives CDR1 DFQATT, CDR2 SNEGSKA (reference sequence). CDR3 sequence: CSASERTVTGDEQYF. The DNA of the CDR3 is TGCAGTGCTAGTGAACGGACTGTTACGGGTGACGAGCAGTACTTC.

For the CDR3, the DNA is TGTGCCAGCACCTGGGACTCCAGCACGGAGACCCAGTACTTC. It specifies CASTWDSSTETQYF. The chain has TRBV12-3 or TRBV12-4 and TRBJ2-5; a weak D match, TRBD2 (6 bases). Trimming cost V 7 bases and J 5 bases, with 17 bases left between them. This CDR3 spans 14 amino acids.

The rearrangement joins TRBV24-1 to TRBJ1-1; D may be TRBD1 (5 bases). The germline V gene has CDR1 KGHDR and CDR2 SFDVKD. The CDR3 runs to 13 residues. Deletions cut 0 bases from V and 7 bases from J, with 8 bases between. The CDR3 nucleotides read TGTGCCACCAGTGATTTGTCGAGGGGTGAAGCTTTCTTT. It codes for CATSDLSRGEAFF.

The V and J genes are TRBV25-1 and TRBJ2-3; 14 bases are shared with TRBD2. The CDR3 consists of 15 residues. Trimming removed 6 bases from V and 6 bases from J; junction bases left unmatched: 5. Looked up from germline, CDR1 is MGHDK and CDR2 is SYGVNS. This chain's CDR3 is CASRRTSGGMDTQYF. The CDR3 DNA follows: TGTGCCAGCAGACGGACTAGCGGGGGGATGGATACGCAGTATTTT. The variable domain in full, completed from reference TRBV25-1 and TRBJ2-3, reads EADIYQTPRYLVIGTGKKITLECSQTMGHDKMYWYQQDPGMELHLIHYSYGVNSTEKGDLSSESTVSRIRTEHFPLTLESARPSHTSQYLCASRRTSGGMDTQYFGPGTRLTVL.